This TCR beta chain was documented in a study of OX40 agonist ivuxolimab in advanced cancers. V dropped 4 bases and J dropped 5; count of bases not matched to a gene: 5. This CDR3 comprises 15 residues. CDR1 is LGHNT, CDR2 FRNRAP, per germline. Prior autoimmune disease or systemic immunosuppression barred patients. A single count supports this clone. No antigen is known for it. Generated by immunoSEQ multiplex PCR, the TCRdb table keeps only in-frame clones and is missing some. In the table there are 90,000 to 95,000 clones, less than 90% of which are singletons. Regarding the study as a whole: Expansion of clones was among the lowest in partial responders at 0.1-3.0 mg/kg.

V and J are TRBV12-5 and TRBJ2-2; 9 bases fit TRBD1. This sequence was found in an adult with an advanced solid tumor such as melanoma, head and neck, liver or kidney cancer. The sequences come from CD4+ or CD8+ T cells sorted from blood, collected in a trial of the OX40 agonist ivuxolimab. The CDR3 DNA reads TGTGCTAGTGGTTCGGGACAGGGTGGGACCGGGGAGCTGTTTTTT. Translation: CASGSGQGGTGELFF.